The next 17 T cell receptor beta chains were all read from a single sample in a study of human CD8 memory T cell subsets. Sequencing libraries of TCR beta were made by UMI-labeled 5' RACE. TCRdb re-called the 5' RACE reads, yielding one record per CDR3 amino acid sequence without DNA. The sample features around 10,000 distinct CDR3 sequences, with 20% to 25% in its top ten. The specimen was CD8+ stem-like memory T cells (TSCM and TCM) sorted from PBMCs. Subset: stem-like memory CD8 T cells (TSTEM), CCR7+ PD-1- TIGIT-. These receptors came from a human donor in good health.

This clonotype counts as large (0.1 to 1%) by frequency. This chain links TRBV29-1 with TRBJ2-1; TCRdb outputs TRBD2, but without DNA this stays unchecked. The CDR3 is 13 amino acids. Germline V gene lookup returns CDR1 SQVTM and CDR2 ANQGSEA. The CDR3 here is CSVLAWSYNEQFF.

V usage is TRBV3-1 and J usage is TRBJ1-1; TCRdb indicates TRBD1, and absent DNA this call remains unverified. Germline V gene lookup returns CDR1 LGHDT and CDR2 YNNKEL (reference sequence). The CDR3 extends over 13 amino acids. The CDR3 loop is CASSHPTGPEAFF.

This CDR3 reads CASSYGTGTYEQYF. The chain links TRBV6-5 to TRBJ2-7; TCRdb proposes TRBD1, but this gene call is untestable without DNA. This CDR3 has 14 amino acids. From germline, CDR1 is MNHEY and CDR2 SVGAGI.

V and J are TRBV11-2 and TRBJ1-1; TCRdb indicates TRBD1, and absent DNA this call remains unverified. Germline V gene sequence: CDR1 SGHAT, CDR2 FQNNGV. The CDR3 is made up of 14 amino acids. The CDR3 loop reads CASTLEFGQPEAFF.

Considering frequency, this clonotype is medium-sized. The V gene is TRBV24-1, the J gene TRBJ1-2. The CDR3 extends over 15 amino acids. From germline, CDR1 is KGHDR and CDR2 SFDVKD. The CDR3 spells CATSDLQGSKSGYTF.

This chain uses TRBV7-7 with TRBJ2-3; the D call from TCRdb, TRBD2, cannot be confirmed without DNA. The length of the CDR3 is 18 residues. Germline V gene lookup returns CDR1 SSHAT and CDR2 FNYEAQ (reference sequence). This chain's CDR3 is CASSPLKLAGSSTDTQYF.

The chain employs TRBV14 and TRBJ1-2; as DNA is missing, the TRBD1 call by TCRdb cannot be tested. This CDR3 comprises 15 residues. In germline, CDR1 is SGHDN, CDR2 FVKESK. The CDR3 sequence is CASSQAPEGRINYTF.

CDR3 region: CAWSSRGKADEQYF. The rearrangement uses TRBV30 and TRBJ2-7; lacking DNA, the TRBD1 call made by TCRdb goes unchecked. The CDR3 has 14 residues. CDR1 is GTSNPN, CDR2 SVGIG, per germline (reference sequence).

The chain couples TRBV7-2 to TRBJ2-1; TCRdb selects TRBD2, and the lack of DNA leaves this call unchecked. The germline gives CDR1 SGHTA, CDR2 FQGNSA. This CDR3 region has 15 residues. The CDR3 here is CASRLGGMSYNEQFF.

This clonotype registers medium-sized by frequency. The chain has TRBV7-2 and TRBJ2-7; no DNA is available, so the TRBD1 call from TCRdb remains unchecked. In germline, CDR1 is SGHTA, CDR2 FQGNSA. CDR3 length: 11 residues. This chain's CDR3 is CASSGGWEQYF.

The gene calls are TRBV11-3 and TRBJ2-3; as DNA is missing, the TRBD1 call by TCRdb cannot be tested. Germline CDR1 reads SGHNT; CDR2 reads YENEEA. The CDR3 is 16 residues long. CDR3 in amino acids: CASSLGGHLSTDTQYF.

This chain joins TRBV6-2 or TRBV6-3 and TRBJ2-5; TCRdb picks TRBD2, but there is no DNA to check that call. The CDR3 spans 16 residues. Per the germline V gene, CDR1 is MNHEY and CDR2 is SVGEGT. The CDR3 sequence is CASSYSIAGSGETQYF.

J is TRBJ1-2 and V is TRBV7-2. This CDR3 is built from 14 residues. CDR1 is SGHTA and CDR2 is FQGNSA in the germline V gene. The CDR3 reads CASSLGLRNYGYTF.

V gene TRBV7-9 combines with J gene TRBJ2-7; TCRdb outputs TRBD2, but without DNA this stays unchecked. Looked up from germline, CDR1 is SEHNR and CDR2 is FQNEAQ (reference sequence). CDR3 size: 13 residues. The CDR3 loop reads CASSQTSGYEQYF.

Here the CDR3 reads CASSRLAGGLAKNIQYF. V is TRBV27 and J is TRBJ2-4; TCRdb's D gene call, TRBD2, goes unchecked for lack of DNA. Germline CDR1 is MNHEY and CDR2 is SMNVEV (reference sequence). There are 17 residues in the CDR3.

This chain connects TRBV29-1 to TRBJ1-2; TCRdb lists TRBD1, though no DNA is available to test this call. The CDR3 has 12 residues. Germline V lookup: CDR1 SQVTM, CDR2 ANQGSEA. CDR3 residues: CSVDWGVGGYTF.

The V call is TRBV30, the J call TRBJ2-1; the D call of TRBD2 rests on TCRdb alone, since no DNA is present to check it. CDR1 is GTSNPN, CDR2 SVGIG, per germline (reference sequence). This CDR3 has 14 amino acids. CDR3: CAWSVESLGGEQFF.